These 20 T cell receptor beta chains came from one sample sequenced in a study of blood T cell repertoires in COVID-19. Sequencing was performed with immunoSEQ multiplex PCR; in TCRdb, only in-frame clones are kept and a portion is missing. The repertoire holds about 220,000 clones, with about 86% as singletons. The sequencing sample was made of peripheral blood. The source is a woman between 50 and 59 years old with acute or convalescent COVID-19.

The chain carries TRBV5-4 and TRBJ1-6; perhaps TRBD1 as D (6 bases). Trimming took 3 bases from V and 7 from J, leaving 11 bases between them. Per the germline V gene, CDR1 is SGHNT and CDR2 is YYREEE (reference sequence). The CDR3 has 14 amino acids. In DNA form, the CDR3 reads TGTGCCAGCAGCTCTCAACAGGGAAATTCACCCCTCCACTTT. Its translation: CASSSQQGNSPLHF. Looking up the rest from reference TRBV5-4 and TRBJ1-6 gives the full variable domain: ETGVTQSPTHLIKTRGQQVTLRCSSQSGHNTVSWYQQALGQGPQFIFQYYREEENGRGNFPPRFSGLQFPNYSSELNVNALELDDSALYLCASSSQQGNSPLHFGNGTRLTVT.

The chain is built from TRBV19 and TRBJ1-5, with a possible D match to TRBD1 (5 bases). V dropped 5 bases and J dropped 3 bases, with 14 bases sitting between them. The germline CDR1 and CDR2 sequences are LNHDA and SQIVND (reference sequence). This CDR3 contains 15 residues. The CDR3 spells CASSGGDLLNQPQHF. The CDR3 coding sequence is TGTGCCAGTAGTGGAGGGGACCTACTCAATCAGCCCCAGCATTTT.

The chain carries TRBV6-6 and TRBJ2-3; D is unclear. V lost 2 bases, J lost 4 bases, and 13 bases lay in between. There are 15 residues in the CDR3. Germline V CDR1 and CDR2: MNHNY, SVGAGI (reference sequence). CDR3 residues: CASSYGLNTADTQYF. The CDR3 region has the DNA TGTGCCAGCAGTTACGGGCTGAATACGGCAGATACGCAGTATTTT.

The chain recombines TRBV19 with TRBJ1-1, with a possible D match to TRBD1 (6 bases). CDR1 LNHDA and CDR2 SQIVND come from the germline V gene (reference sequence). The germline V and J ends were trimmed by 10 bases and 1 base, with 13 bases remaining between them. This CDR3 has 13 residues. Written as DNA, the CDR3 is TGTGCCACCTCTACACAGGGGAACACTGAAGCTTTCTTT. It encodes CATSTQGNTEAFF.

The rearrangement uses TRBV29-1 and TRBJ2-3, with a weak D call TRBD1 (7 bases). V was trimmed by 5 bases and J by 3 bases, leaving 18 bases between them. Germline V gene lookup returns CDR1 SQVTM and CDR2 ANQGSEA. The CDR3 spans 15 residues. CDR3: CSVRSRGRRTDTQYF. The CDR3 DNA is TGCAGCGTTCGAAGCAGGGGGAGGAGGACAGATACGCAGTATTTT.

The J gene is TRBJ1-1, the V gene TRBV10-3; D uncertain. Trimming removed 3 bases from V and 1 base from J, with 15 bases in between. The CDR3 has 16 amino acids. Germline V CDR1 and CDR2: ENHRY, SYGVKD. The CDR3 DNA sequence: TGTGCCATCAGTGACAGGAGGGATTTCTCGAACACTGAAGCTTTCTTT. This sequence encodes CAISDRRDFSNTEAFF.

The chain links TRBV5-1 to TRBJ2-1; TRBD2 is a possible D gene (6 bases). The CDR3 runs 13 residues. The V end was cut by 6 bases, the J end by 4 bases, with 11 bases between. From germline, CDR1 is SGHRS and CDR2 YFSETQ. The CDR3 coding sequence is TGCGCCAGCAAGGCGGGGCTTTACAATGAGCAGTTCTTC. Its translation: CASKAGLYNEQFF.

The genes are TRBV18 and TRBJ1-6; 10 bases are a match to TRBD1. V trimming: 5 bases; J trimming: 7 bases; junction bases outside the gene matches: 5. Germline CDR1 is KGHSH and CDR2 is LQKENI. This CDR3 is built from 15 residues. Here the CDR3 DNA reads TGTGCCAGCTCATACGGGACAGGGGCAAATTCACCCCTCCACTTT. Its translation: CASSYGTGANSPLHF.

The J gene is TRBJ2-3, the V gene TRBV27; TRBD1 agrees at 7 bases. The junction had 7 bases not matched to a gene; V was cut back by 6 bases and J by 1 base. The CDR3 sequence is 15 residues long. The germline V gene has CDR1 MNHEY and CDR2 SMNVEV (reference sequence). The CDR3 loop reads CASSPGQVRTDTQYF. Written as DNA, the CDR3 is TGTGCCAGCAGCCCCGGACAGGTGCGCACAGATACGCAGTATTTT.

This clone was detected a few times. The chain uses TRBV6-4 and TRBJ2-7, with TRBD1 as a possible D gene (5 bases). V was clipped by 4 bases and J by 6 bases, with 13 bases between them. The germline V gene has CDR1 MRHNA and CDR2 SNTAGT. The CDR3 consists of 13 residues. CDR3 loop: CASSAGQAGEQYF. The CDR3 DNA follows: TGTGCCAGCAGTGCAGGGCAGGCTGGCGAGCAGTACTTC.

The gene calls are TRBV28 and TRBJ1-4, with unresolved D. V shed 4 bases and J shed 5 bases, with 14 bases lying between them. CDR1 and CDR2 from the germline V gene are MDHEN and SYDVKM. CDR3 size: 15 residues. CDR3 nucleotides: TGTGCCAGCAGTTCCCCGGGAGGCGGAAATGAAAAACTGTTTTTT. Protein product: CASSSPGGGNEKLFF.

This chain links TRBV6-5 with TRBJ1-2; D remains unclear. Trimming took off 0 bases at V and 7 bases at J, with 12 bases between the two ends. In germline, CDR1 is MNHEY, CDR2 SVGAGI. This CDR3 comprises 14 residues. This CDR3 is CASSYSKGDSGYTF. Here the CDR3 DNA reads TGTGCCAGCAGTTACTCGAAAGGAGATTCTGGCTACACCTTC.

The chain has TRBV7-6 and TRBJ2-7, with a possible D match to TRBD1 (5 bases). Germline CDR1 reads SGHVS; CDR2 reads FNYEAQ. The CDR3 spans 14 residues. V was shortened by 3 bases and J by 2 bases, with 11 bases between the two germline ends. The CDR3 nucleotides read TGTGCCAGCAGCTTTCCAGGGAATGCCTACGAGCAGTACTTC. Amino acid sequence: CASSFPGNAYEQYF.

The rearrangement links TRBV9 to TRBJ2-1; 14 positions agree with TRBD2. Germline CDR1 reads SGDLS; CDR2 reads YYNGEE. The CDR3 extends over 15 amino acids. With V trimmed by 4 bases and J by 8 bases, 5 bases remained unmatched. The CDR3 region is CASSLGLAGVDEQFF. CDR3 DNA sequence: TGTGCCAGCAGCTTGGGACTAGCGGGAGTCGATGAGCAGTTCTTC.

The chain combines TRBV7-7 with TRBJ2-5; 9 bases map to TRBD1. This CDR3 has 15 amino acids. Trimming at V came to 5 bases and at J to 4 bases, leaving 8 bases not matched to a gene. Germline CDR1 reads SSHAT; CDR2 reads FNYEAQ (reference sequence). The CDR3 bases are TGTGCCAGCAGCCCCGGACAGGGGTCGGTAGAGACCCAGTACTTC. It encodes CASSPGQGSVETQYF.

The chain links TRBV2 to TRBJ2-3, with a possible D match to TRBD2 (6 bases). Germline CDR1 SNHLY, CDR2 FYNNEI. The V end lost 6 bases, the J end lost 5 bases, and 15 bases lay between the germline ends. The CDR3 loop spans 14 amino acids. The CDR3 DNA reads as TGTGCCAGCAGGGGGGGTCTAGGGCAAGATACGCAGTATTTT. It encodes CASRGGLGQDTQYF.

The chain carries TRBV5-1 and TRBJ2-5; 8 bases match TRBD2. Germline V lookup: CDR1 SGHRS, CDR2 YFSETQ. The CDR3 spans 13 residues. Unmatched junction bases numbered 5, after V lost 5 bases and J lost 5 bases. The DNA for the CDR3 is TGCGCCAGCAGTATGAGCGGGAGTGAGACCCAGTACTTC. Encoded protein: CASSMSGSETQYF.

The gene calls are TRBV28 and TRBJ2-3; D remains ambiguous. This CDR3 comprises 14 residues. CDR1 and CDR2 from the germline V gene are MDHEN and SYDVKM. Trimming took 6 bases from V and 0 from J, leaving 10 bases between them. The CDR3 reads CASRAVASTDTQYF. For the CDR3, the DNA is TGTGCCAGCAGGGCGGTTGCTAGCACAGATACGCAGTATTTT.

V usage is TRBV5-5 and J usage is TRBJ2-5; 7 bases map to TRBD2. J lost 7 bases, V lost 4 bases, and 16 bases had no gene match. CDR3 size: 16 residues. CDR1 is SGHKS, CDR2 YYEKEE, per germline (reference sequence). The CDR3 here is CASSVTTLASGGTQYF. The CDR3, as DNA: TGTGCCAGCAGCGTCACGACACTAGCTTCGGGAGGGACCCAGTACTTC.

The chain couples TRBV27 to TRBJ2-7, with TRBD2 matching 8 bases. V lost 4 bases, J lost 7 bases, and 6 bases stayed unmatched. Germline CDR1 and CDR2: MNHEY and SMNVEV (reference sequence). This CDR3 region has 13 residues. The CDR3 sequence: CASSSGLGGEQYF. In nucleotides, the CDR3 is TGTGCCAGCAGTTCGGGACTAGGGGGTGAGCAGTACTTC.